The rows below give T cell receptor beta chains drawn from one sample of a study of human T cells and chemical hapten exposure. TCRdb called the RACE reads again in MiXCR, with one record for every CDR3 protein. Of around 380,000 distinct CDR3 sequences in the sample, about 4.4% were seen once. The sequenced sample was whole blood, obtained in connection with sensitization to the hapten diphenylcyclopropenone (DPC). The receptors were gathered from a woman aged 45-60 years with alopecia areata. Some clones in this sample may be carry-over from other donors' samples. The CDR3 runs from the conserved cysteine through the conserved F or W. The D gene is left open where the match is weak. The listing skips clone size in some rows; elsewhere it reads once, few, many or a size class.

v_gene	d_gene	j_gene	abundance	CDR3aa	CDR3nt
TRBV20-1	TRBD1	TRBJ2-7	.	CSAGQGAYEQYF	TGCAGTGCTGGACAGGGCGCCTACGAGCAGTACTTC
TRBV7-2	.	TRBJ2-1	many	CASSGNMKQFF	TGTGCCAGCAGTGGCAATATGAAGCAGTTCTTC
TRBV12-3/TRBV12-4	.	TRBJ1-2	many	CASSFPPGTHGYTF	TGTGCCAGCAGTTTCCCTCCTGGGACTCATGGCTACACCTTC
TRBV9	.	TRBJ2-2	many	CASSVAPDPNTGELFF	TGTGCCAGCAGCGTAGCTCCAGACCCGAACACCGGGGAGCTGTTTTTT
TRBV7-2	.	TRBJ2-5	many	CASSLGEVETQYF	TGTGCCAGCAGCTTAGGGGAGGTAGAGACCCAGTACTTC
TRBV4-2	.	TRBJ2-1	many	CASSQDTNEQFF	TGTGCCAGCAGCCAAGATACCAATGAGCAGTTCTTC
TRBV4-1	TRBD2	TRBJ2-5	many	CASSQGTREGETQYF	TGCGCCAGCAGCCAAGGGACGCGGGAGGGGGAGACCCAGTACTTC
TRBV29-1	.	TRBJ2-1	.	CSVEVDEQFF	TGCAGCGTTGAGGTGGATGAGCAGTTCTTC
TRBV28	.	TRBJ2-7	.	CASRPRPLIYEQYF	TGTGCCAGCAGGCCCCGACCCCTAATCTACGAGCAGTACTTC
TRBV7-9	.	TRBJ2-4	.	CASSARSGTGGNIQYF	TGTGCCAGCAGTGCTAGATCCGGGACCGGCGGTAACATTCAGTACTTC
TRBV4-3	.	TRBJ1-6	.	CASSQDLLQAYNSPLHF	TGCGCCAGCAGCCAGGATTTACTACAGGCTTATAATTCACCCCTCCACTTT
TRBV6-1	.	TRBJ1-5	many	CASSRQDFSNQPQHF	TGTGCCAGCAGTCGACAGGACTTTAGCAATCAGCCCCAGCATTTT
TRBV28	.	TRBJ1-4	many	CASSPGTLQTNEKLFF	TGTGCCAGCAGTCCCGGGACTTTACAGACTAATGAAAAACTGTTTTTT
TRBV3-1	.	TRBJ2-3	many	CASSQEFRGTRDTQYF	TGTGCCAGCAGCCAAGAGTTCAGGGGCACGAGAGATACGCAGTATTTT
TRBV7-9	.	TRBJ2-3	many	CASSRPERVLTDTQYF	TGTGCCAGCAGCCGCCCGGAGCGGGTCCTCACAGATACGCAGTATTTT
TRBV11-2	TRBD2	TRBJ2-1	many	CASREGGGEQFF	TGTGCCAGCCGGGAGGGAGGGGGTGAGCAGTTCTTC
TRBV13	TRBD2	TRBJ2-1	few	CASSFYLADNEQFF	TGTGCCAGCAGCTTCTACCTAGCGGACAATGAGCAGTTCTTC
TRBV6-1	TRBD1	TRBJ1-5	.	CASSFDPGQGYQPQHF	TGTGCCAGCAGCTTCGATCCGGGACAGGGGTATCAGCCCCAGCATTTT
TRBV21-1	.	TRBJ1-5	.	CASSKWGTNNNQPQHF	TGTGCCAGCAGCAAATGGGGGACAAATAACAATCAGCCCCAGCATTTT
TRBV29-1	TRBD1	TRBJ2-3	many	CSVSGTGGADTQYF	TGCAGCGTTTCCGGGACAGGGGGCGCAGATACGCAGTATTTT
TRBV20-1	.	TRBJ1-1	few	CSASISVVNTEAFF	TGCAGTGCTTCAATTTCTGTAGTGAACACTGAAGCTTTCTTT
TRBV6-1	TRBD2	TRBJ2-1	many	CASKQTSGNEKQFF	TGTGCCAGCAAGCAAACTAGCGGGAATGAGAAGCAGTTCTTC
TRBV5-5	.	TRBJ2-5	many	CASSDWGLQETQYF	TGTGCCAGCAGCGATTGGGGCCTACAAGAGACCCAGTACTTC